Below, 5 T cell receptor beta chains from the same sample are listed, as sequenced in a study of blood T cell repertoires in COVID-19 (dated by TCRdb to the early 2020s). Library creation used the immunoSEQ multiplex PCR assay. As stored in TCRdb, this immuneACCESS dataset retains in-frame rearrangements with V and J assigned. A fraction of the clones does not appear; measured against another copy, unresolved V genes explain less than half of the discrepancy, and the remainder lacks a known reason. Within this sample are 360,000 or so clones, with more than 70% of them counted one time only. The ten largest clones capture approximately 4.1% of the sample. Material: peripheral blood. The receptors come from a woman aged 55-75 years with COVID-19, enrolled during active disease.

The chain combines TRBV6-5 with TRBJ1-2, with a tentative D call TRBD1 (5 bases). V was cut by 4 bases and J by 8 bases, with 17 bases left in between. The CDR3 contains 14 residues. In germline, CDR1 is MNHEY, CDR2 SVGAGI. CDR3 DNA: TGTGCCAGCAGTTCCCGACAGCCTATCAAGGGCTACACCTTC. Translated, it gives CASSSRQPIKGYTF.

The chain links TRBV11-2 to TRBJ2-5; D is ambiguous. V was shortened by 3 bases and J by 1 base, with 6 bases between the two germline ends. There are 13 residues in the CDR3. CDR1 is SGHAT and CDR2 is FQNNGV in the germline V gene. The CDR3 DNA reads TGTGCCAGCAGCTTGAGTCTCCAAGAGACCCAGTACTTC. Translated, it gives CASSLSLQETQYF. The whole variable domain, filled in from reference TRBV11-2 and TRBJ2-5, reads EAGVAQSPRYKIIEKRQSVAFWCNPISGHATLYWYQQILGQGPKLLIQFQNNGVVDDSQLPKDRFSAERLKGVDSTLKIQPAKLEDSAVYLCASSLSLQETQYFGPGTRLLVL.

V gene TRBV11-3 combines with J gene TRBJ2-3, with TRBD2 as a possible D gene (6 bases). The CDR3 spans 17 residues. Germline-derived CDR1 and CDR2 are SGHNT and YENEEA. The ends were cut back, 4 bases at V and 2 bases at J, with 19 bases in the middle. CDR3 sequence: CASSSPVAGNTTDTQYF. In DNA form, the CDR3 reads TGTGCCAGCAGCTCCCCTGTCGCGGGAAACACCACAGATACGCAGTATTTT.

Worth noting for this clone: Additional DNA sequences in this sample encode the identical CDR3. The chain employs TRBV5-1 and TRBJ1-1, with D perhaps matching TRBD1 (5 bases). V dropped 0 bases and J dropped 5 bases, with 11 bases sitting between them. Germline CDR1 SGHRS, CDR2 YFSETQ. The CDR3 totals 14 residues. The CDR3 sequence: CASSLGQGGTEAFF. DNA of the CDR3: TGCGCCAGCAGCTTGGGTCAGGGTGGGACTGAAGCTTTCTTT. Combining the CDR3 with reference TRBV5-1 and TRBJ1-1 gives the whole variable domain KAGVTQTPRYLIKTRGQQVTLSCSPISGHRSVSWYQQTPGQGLQFLFEYFSETQRNKGNFPGRFSGRQFSNSRSEMNVSTLELGDSALYLCASSLGQGGTEAFFGQGTRLTVV.

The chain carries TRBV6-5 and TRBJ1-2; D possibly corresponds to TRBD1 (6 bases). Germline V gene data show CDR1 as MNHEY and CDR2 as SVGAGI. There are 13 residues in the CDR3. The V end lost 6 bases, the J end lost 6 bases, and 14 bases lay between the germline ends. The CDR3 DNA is TGTGCCAGCAGCCCCACGGACAGAAATGGCTACACCTTC. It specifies CASSPTDRNGYTF.